What follows are 23 T cell receptor beta chains derived from one specimen sequenced in a study of post-analysis software for immune sequencing data. Findings and caveats of the study: In patients, TRBV5-6, TRBV5-1 and TRBV20-1 belonged to roughly 5 TRBV segments found more frequently than in controls.

The antigens of these receptors remain unknown. TCR beta cDNA libraries had unique molecular identifiers. TCRdb re-called the PCR reads through MiXCR, storing one row per CDR3 protein. The data contain 500,000 to 600,000 distinct CDR3 sequences, about 40% of them seen just once; the ten biggest clones take up more than 1.5%. What was sequenced was blood. The receptors come from a girl aged 10-17 years with multiple sclerosis.

The chain has TRBV20-1 and TRBJ2-2, with TRBD2 matching over 7 bases. Per germline, CDR1 DFQATT and CDR2 SNEGSKA (reference sequence). The CDR3 runs to 14 residues. V trimming: 0 bases; J trimming: 6 bases; junction bases outside the gene matches: 4. The CDR3 region has the DNA TGCAGTGCTAGAGAAGGCGGGAGACCCGGGGAGCTGTTTTTT. Translated: CSAREGGRPGELFF.

The chain carries TRBV5-6 and TRBJ1-1; tentative D call: TRBD1 (5 bases). CDR1 SGHDT and CDR2 YYEEEE come from the germline V gene. V lost 4 bases and J 3 bases, leaving 13 bases between the germline ends. The CDR3 has 14 amino acids. The CDR3 is CASSPRGEDTEAFF. The DNA for the CDR3 is TGTGCCAGCAGCCCGCGGGGGGAGGACACTGAAGCTTTCTTT.

There are many counts of this clonotype. V is TRBV4-1 and J is TRBJ2-5; D is ambiguous. The CDR3 is made up of 15 amino acids. Germline V gene lookup returns CDR1 MGHRA and CDR2 YSYEKL. The V end was cut by 5 bases, the J end by 3 bases, with 16 bases between. CDR3 sequence reads: CASSDWRGRKETQYF. CDR3 bases: TGCGCCAGCAGCGATTGGAGAGGCCGCAAAGAGACCCAGTACTTC.

The table lists this clonotype with a few counts. The chain has TRBV5-1 and TRBJ2-3; D uncertain. V dropped 0 bases and J dropped 4 bases, with 6 bases sitting between them. Germline assignment: CDR1 SGHRS and CDR2 YFSETQ. The CDR3 contains 13 residues. The chain's CDR3 is CASSLVAPDTQYF. The DNA for the CDR3 is TGCGCCAGCAGCTTGGTGGCCCCAGATACGCAGTATTTT. The full variable domain, rest sourced from reference TRBV5-1 and TRBJ2-3, is KAGVTQTPRYLIKTRGQQVTLSCSPISGHRSVSWYQQTPGQGLQFLFEYFSETQRNKGNFPGRFSGRQFSNSRSEMNVSTLELGDSALYLCASSLVAPDTQYFGPGTRLTVL.

The genes are TRBV6-2 or TRBV6-3 and TRBJ2-5; TRBD1 matches 10 bases. The CDR3 has 15 residues. CDR1 and CDR2 (germline): MNHEY, SVGEGT. J lost 5 bases, V lost 6 bases, and 9 bases had no gene match. The CDR3 spells CASRGLGQGRETQYF. The CDR3 region has the DNA TGTGCCAGCAGAGGACTGGGACAGGGGAGGGAGACCCAGTACTTC.

This rearrangement joins TRBV15 to TRBJ1-2; TRBD1 agrees at 8 bases. J gave up 0 bases and V 3 bases, and 3 bases lay outside the gene matches. This CDR3 is built from 15 residues. Germline V gene lookup returns CDR1 LNHNV and CDR2 YYDKDF (reference sequence). Here the CDR3 reads CATSSGDRPNYGYTF. The CDR3 nucleotides read TGTGCCACCAGCAGTGGGGACAGGCCTAACTATGGCTACACCTTC.

The chain employs TRBV6-5 and TRBJ2-1; a possible D gene is TRBD2 (7 bases). Germline CDR1 is MNHEY and CDR2 is SVGAGI. V lost 6 bases and J 5 bases, leaving 14 bases between the germline ends. The CDR3 has 14 amino acids. This CDR3 is CASRPGGLHNEQFF. CDR3 DNA sequence: TGTGCCAGCAGGCCGGGGGGCCTACACAATGAGCAGTTCTTC.

CDR3 in amino acids: CASSPPGTSGSTYKQYF. In DNA, the CDR3 is TGTGCCAGCAGTCCCCCGGGGACTAGCGGAAGTACCTACAAGCAGTACTTC. V gene TRBV6-6 combines with J gene TRBJ2-5; 11 bases are shared with TRBD2. The CDR3 length is 17 residues. V dropped 5 bases and J dropped 11; count of bases not matched to a gene: 19. Germline CDR1 is MNHNY and CDR2 is SVGAGI (reference sequence).

This clonotype has just a few counts. This could be a read error, since a much larger clone is one nucleotide away. The chain combines TRBV6-7 with TRBJ2-7, with TRBD1 matching over 7 bases. TRBV6-7 is an ORF, with its function uncertain. Losses at the gene ends were 5 bases for V and 2 bases for J; bases not matched to a gene: 6. The CDR3 length is 14 residues. The CDR3 is CASSNRGWAYEQYF. The CDR3, as DNA: TGTGCCAGCAGTAACAGGGGATGGGCCTACGAGCAGTACTTC.

In its sample, this clonotype was seen a few times. The chain employs TRBV24-1 and TRBJ1-2; maybe TRBD1 (6 bases). CDR3 size: 14 residues. Germline values: CDR1 KGHDR, CDR2 SFDVKD. V lost 2 bases and J lost 3, with 9 bases in between. CDR3 sequence (DNA): TGTGCCACCAGTGATTCCCACAGGGACTATGGCTACACCTTC. This translates into CATSDSHRDYGYTF.

V usage is TRBV11-3 and J usage is TRBJ2-7, with 8 bases that match TRBD2. CDR3 size: 13 residues. The J segment lost 6 bases and the V segment lost 4 bases, leaving 5 bases of the junction unmatched. In germline, CDR1 is SGHNT, CDR2 YENEEA. CDR3 amino acids: CASSSPGGAEQYF. CDR3 sequence (DNA): TGTGCCAGCAGCTCCCCCGGGGGGGCCGAGCAGTACTTC. The full variable domain, completed using reference TRBV11-3 and TRBJ2-7, is EAGVVQSPRYKIIEKKQPVAFWCNPISGHNTLYWYLQNLGQGPELLIRYENEEAVDDSQLPKDRFSAERLKGVDSTLKIQPAELGDSAVYLCASSSPGGAEQYFGPGTRLTVT.

This clonotype was recorded a few times. This rearrangement joins TRBV7-9 to TRBJ1-2, with no clear D. The CDR3 is 17 amino acids. The V gene lost 0 bases and the J gene lost 1 base, with 15 bases spanning the gap. Germline assignment: CDR1 SEHNR and CDR2 FQNEAQ (reference sequence). CDR3: CASSLAETLLVNYGYTF. DNA for the CDR3: TGTGCCAGCAGCTTAGCGGAGACCCTGCTAGTTAACTATGGCTACACCTTC.

This clonotype was recorded only once. This rearrangement joins TRBV9 to TRBJ1-1; 9 nucleotides align to TRBD1. V lost 2 bases to trimming and J lost 7 bases; unmatched junction nucleotides: 9. CDR1 is SGDLS and CDR2 is YYNGEE in the germline V gene. The CDR3 spans 15 residues. DNA of the CDR3: TGTGCCAGCAGCGTCTGGACAGGGGAGGGGGGTGAAGCTTTCTTT. As protein: CASSVWTGEGGEAFF.

This clonotype was observed a few times. This chain links TRBV20-1 with TRBJ2-5; weak D call: TRBD2 (6 bases). Germline values: CDR1 DFQATT, CDR2 SNEGSKA (reference sequence). V lost 0 bases, J lost 1 base, and 12 bases lay in between. This CDR3 has 15 amino acids. CDR3 region: CSARDGGSGQETQYF. In nucleotides, the CDR3 is TGCAGTGCTAGAGATGGGGGTAGCGGCCAAGAGACCCAGTACTTC.

This sequence joins TRBV12-3 or TRBV12-4 and TRBJ1-4; D remains ambiguous. V lost 3 bases and J 7 bases, leaving 9 bases between the germline ends. This CDR3 has 13 residues. The CDR3 loop reads CASSFVPFEKLFF. The CDR3, as DNA: TGTGCCAGCAGTTTTGTACCTTTTGAAAAACTGTTTTTT.

V usage is TRBV7-9 and J usage is TRBJ2-2, with D possibly TRBD1 on 6 matching bases. V dropped 5 bases and J dropped 3 bases, with 13 bases sitting between them. CDR3 length: 15 residues. Germline assignment: CDR1 SEHNR and CDR2 FQNEAQ (reference sequence). CDR3 DNA: TGTGCCAGCAGCCCACGGACAGCCTACACCGGGGAGCTGTTTTTT. It translates to CASSPRTAYTGELFF.

The genes are TRBV7-8 and TRBJ1-1; weak D call: TRBD1 (5 bases). V was clipped by 5 bases and J by 1 base, with 11 bases between them. CDR1 and CDR2 (germline): SGHVS, FQNEAQ. The CDR3 extends over 14 amino acids. CDR3 sequence (DNA): TGTGCCAGCAGCAAGGGGTTTTCGAACACTGAAGCTTTCTTT. Protein sequence: CASSKGFSNTEAFF.

This clonotype was counted between two and nine times. The rearrangement links TRBV29-1 to TRBJ2-1, with unresolved D. The CDR3 extends over 15 amino acids. V shed 4 bases and J shed 3 bases, with 16 bases lying between them. CDR1 SQVTM and CDR2 ANQGSEA come from the germline V gene. In DNA form, the CDR3 reads TGCAGCGTTGCAGGACGTCCCCCGATCTACAATGAGCAGTTCTTC. Its translation is CSVAGRPPIYNEQFF.

The rearrangement joins TRBV6-2 or TRBV6-3 to TRBJ2-3; D remains unclear. CDR3 length: 13 residues. Germline-derived CDR1 and CDR2 are MNHEY and SVGEGT. V was pared by 6 bases and J by 4 bases, with 11 bases between. This chain's CDR3 is CASRSFLADTQYF. CDR3 bases: TGTGCCAGCAGATCCTTCCTTGCAGATACGCAGTATTTT.

The chain carries TRBV5-1 and TRBJ2-4, with D perhaps matching TRBD1 (5 bases). The germline CDR1 and CDR2 sequences are SGHRS and YFSETQ. V lost 1 base and J 0 bases, leaving 5 bases between the germline ends. CDR3 size: 14 residues. CDR3 sequence: CASSLRGAKNIQYF. In nucleotides, the CDR3 is TGCGCCAGCAGCTTGAGGGGAGCCAAAAACATTCAGTACTTC.

This chain uses TRBV12-3 or TRBV12-4 with TRBJ2-3; 7 positions agree with TRBD2. V dropped 4 bases and J dropped 5; count of bases not matched to a gene: 9. The CDR3 contains 15 residues. The CDR3 nucleotides are TGTGCCAGCAGTTCCAGGACTAGTCGGGGAGATACGCAGTATTTT. It yields the protein CASSSRTSRGDTQYF.

The table lists this clonotype with many counts. The chain couples TRBV5-1 to TRBJ2-3, with 7 bases fitting TRBD2. Germline V gene sequence: CDR1 SGHRS, CDR2 YFSETQ. The CDR3 spans 14 residues. The V gene end was trimmed by 0 bases and the J gene end by 3 bases; junction bases not matched to a gene: 1. The CDR3 is CASSLGSGTDTQYF. The CDR3 region has the DNA TGCGCCAGCAGCTTGGGTAGCGGGACAGATACGCAGTATTTT.

This clonotype was counted only a few times. This chain connects TRBV27 to TRBJ2-1; 9 bases match TRBD2. CDR1 and CDR2 (germline): MNHEY, SMNVEV (reference sequence). The CDR3 loop spans 14 amino acids. V dropped 4 bases and J dropped 7; count of bases not matched to a gene: 5. The CDR3 is CASSSRTSDNEQFF. DNA of the CDR3: TGTGCCAGCAGTTCCCGGACTAGCGATAATGAGCAGTTCTTC.